This T cell receptor beta chain comes out of a study of OX40 agonist ivuxolimab in advanced cancers. Concerning the study at large: Ivuxolimab was a fully human IgG2 agonistic monoclonal antibody targeting the costimulatory receptor OX40 (CD134). Intravenous ivuxolimab was administered to patients every 2 weeks at six dose levels: 0.01, 0.1, 0.3, 1.5, 3 and 10 mg/kg. Of the approximately 50 patients in dose escalation, around 20 had hepatocellular carcinoma, around 15 had melanoma, 9 had renal cell carcinoma and 9 had head and neck cancer. The dose-escalation cohort was 80% to 90% male with a mean age of about 60 years, ranging from roughly 23 to 85. Patients were allowed to have had prior anti-PD-1, anti-PD-L1 or anti-CTLA-4 therapy, and more than 30% of the dose-escalation patients had previously received checkpoint inhibitors. Partial responses were achieved by three dose-escalation patients, of whom one had hepatocellular carcinoma and two had cutaneous melanoma. The point of sequencing TCRbeta in the periphery was to test whether ivuxolimab changed TCR sequence diversity and drove clonal T-cell expansion. The paper covers the monotherapy dose-escalation part of the phase I ivuxolimab trial, which included N of about 50 patients. Overall results and qualifications from the work: Antigen specificity was not determined for the clonally expanded peripheral T cells. Low levels of normalized T-cell clonal expansion were also seen in some nonresponding patients. In the 0.1-3.0 mg/kg groups, partial responders were among the patients with the lowest normalized peripheral clonal expansion, particularly in CD8+ T cells. At doses of 0.1 to 3.0 mg/kg, clonal expansion of both CD4+ and CD8+ T cells in blood was seen between baseline and week 6. After ivuxolimab, CD8+ T cells had more expanded clones than CD4+ T cells on average.

Reading the germline V gene (reference sequence) gives CDR1 LNHDA and CDR2 SQIVND. V is cut by 2 bases and J by 3 bases, and the space between the germline ends is 12 bases. Reading from cysteine to phenylalanine, the CDR3 counts 15 amino acids. The sequence is cut down to CDR3 DNA, 45 bases in frame from base 1. Genomic DNA was extracted from sorted cells for sequencing of the TCRbeta CDR3 region. The immunoSEQ Assay was used to sequence the TCRbeta CDR3 regions. TCRdb re-hosts the immuneACCESS table, in-frame sequences only. Its copies lack some clones; in the studies checked, an unresolved V gene accounts for under half of them, and the cause for the rest is not known. In this sample the table shows about 61,000 clones, 82% of which occur a single time. 0.52% of the sample comes from the top ten. About this clone: Its antigen is not yet known. No quality values exist for individual bases; no much larger clone is one base distant.

The trial excluded patients who had a history of autoimmune disease or were on systemic immunosuppression. In every dose cohort, peripheral blood was drawn for TCR sequencing at baseline, cycle 4 day 1, and cycle 7 day 1. The samples were taken from a phase I, first-in-human, multicenter, open-label dose-escalation trial of ivuxolimab. Adults with locally advanced or metastatic head and neck squamous cell, hepatocellular, melanoma or renal cell carcinoma were enrolled in the trial. CD4+ and CD8+ T cells were sorted separately from peripheral blood before TCR sequencing. The sequence is built from TRBV19 and TRBJ2-3; the D region is possibly TRBD1 or TRBD2, each matching across 5 bases. The sequence derives from an adult with an advanced solid tumor such as melanoma, head and neck, liver or kidney cancer. The source material was CD4+ or CD8+ T cells sorted from blood, sampled in a trial of the OX40 agonist ivuxolimab. The DNA is TGTGCCAGTAGTATAACGGGGCCCCGGACAGATACGCAGTATTTT. Translation gives CASSITGPRTDTQYF.